This T cell receptor (beta chain) stems from a study of monozygotic twins with inflammatory bowel disease. General study findings and limits: Among patients, repertoires may have gained variability from differing immunosuppressive treatments. The analysis did not separate different T cell subtypes.

Germline-derived CDR1 and CDR2 are SGHKS and YYEKEE (reference sequence). There are 12 residues in the CDR3. Both the TCRalpha cDNA and the TCRbeta cDNA were taken through two nested PCRs, lasting roughly 16 and 10 cycles. After re-calling the 5' RACE reads, TCRdb lists one entry per CDR3 protein, DNA absent. This listing includes about 380,000 distinct CDR3 sequences. Of note for this clonotype: Its specificity is unknown.

The rearrangement links TRBV5-5 to TRBJ1-1; there is no DNA to check the TCRdb D call of TRBD1. This TCR came from a human donor with ulcerative colitis or Crohn's disease, or a healthy co-twin of an affected twin (not recorded which). Sequenced material: blood. The CDR3 sequence is CASSPGRLEAFF.